Following are 19 T cell receptor beta chains from one sample sequenced in a study of preoperative IRX-2 immunotherapy in early breast cancer. Treatment indicated: preoperative locoregional IRX-2 cytokine immunotherapy. The protocol was immunoSEQ multiplex PCR, while the TCRdb copy is restricted to in-frame clones and leaves out a portion. The sample lists 75,000 to 100,000 clones; around 86% were seen once. The specimen was tumor tissue, collected after IRX-2 immunotherapy. The receptors derive from a human donor with breast cancer.

V and J are TRBV18 and TRBJ1-1; a weak D match, TRBD1 (5 bases). Trimming pared 6 bases from V and 1 base from J, leaving 9 bases between. CDR1 is KGHSH, CDR2 LQKENI, per germline. The CDR3 consists of 13 residues. Here the CDR3 reads CASSQGQNTEAFF. The CDR3 DNA reads TGTGCCAGCTCCCAAGGACAGAACACTGAAGCTTTCTTT.

The V gene is TRBV11-3, the J gene TRBJ1-1, with D possibly matching TRBD1 (6 bases). Germline-derived CDR1 and CDR2 are SGHNT and YENEEA. The CDR3 totals 14 residues. V was shortened by 5 bases and J by 6 bases, with 16 bases between the two germline ends. The chain's CDR3 is CASSRTRTGPEAFF. The CDR3 bases are TGTGCCAGCAGCAGAACCCGAACAGGGCCTGAAGCTTTCTTT.

The V gene is TRBV10-2, the J gene TRBJ1-2, with D uncertain. CDR1 WSHSY and CDR2 SAAADI come from the germline V gene. CDR3 length: 13 amino acids. Trimming stripped 4 bases from V and 6 bases from J, with 12 bases between. In DNA, the CDR3 is TGCGCCAGCAGTGTTCGCAGGATGCATGGCTACACCTTC. Amino acid sequence: CASSVRRMHGYTF.

The chain links TRBV19 to TRBJ1-5; D remains ambiguous. The CDR3 sequence is 15 residues long. Looked up from germline, CDR1 is LNHDA and CDR2 is SQIVND (reference sequence). V was shortened by 2 bases and J by 4 bases, with 12 bases between the two germline ends. The CDR3 coding sequence is TGTGCCAGTAGTATAAGTCTTATTGGAAATCAGCCCCAGCATTTT. Protein: CASSISLIGNQPQHF.

The genes are TRBV6-8 and TRBJ2-7; 10 positions agree with TRBD2. The CDR3 spans 15 residues. After removal of 2 bases from V and 6 bases from J, the junction contained 7 bases not matched to a gene. From germline, CDR1 is MNHGY and CDR2 SAAAGT. The CDR3 DNA reads TGTGCCAGCAGTTACGCGGGACTAGCGACTAGCGAGCAGTACTTC. Its translation: CASSYAGLATSEQYF.

The rearrangement links TRBV29-1 to TRBJ1-2; 9 bases are a match to TRBD1. Losses at the gene ends were 1 base for V and 5 bases for J; bases not matched to a gene: 11. Germline loops: CDR1 SQVTM, CDR2 ANQGSEA. The CDR3 extends over 16 amino acids. The CDR3 nucleotides are TGCAGCGTTGAAGTTGGGGGCGGGACAGGGACATATGGCTACACCTTC. It encodes CSVEVGGGTGTYGYTF.

The rearrangement links TRBV15 to TRBJ2-1, with D perhaps TRBD1 (5 bases). With 1 base removed from V and 4 bases from J, the gap between germline ends came to 11 bases. This CDR3 comprises 15 residues. Germline values: CDR1 LNHNV, CDR2 YYDKDF (reference sequence). CDR3 nucleotides: TGTGCCACCAGCAGAGTGGGTGGGGCGTACAATGAGCAGTTCTTC. It encodes CATSRVGGAYNEQFF.

This rearrangement joins TRBV11-3 to TRBJ2-1; 10 nucleotides line up with TRBD2. The CDR3 has 16 residues. The V gene's germline CDR1 is SGHNT and CDR2 YENEEA. The V and J ends lost 5 bases and 2 bases, in that order; junction bases with no gene match: 6. The chain's CDR3 is CASSASGGAAYNEQFF. Here the CDR3 DNA reads TGTGCCAGCAGCGCAAGCGGGGGGGCGGCCTACAATGAGCAGTTCTTC.

For this clone: Compared with germline, one end of the junction differs, possibly owing to a read error. The chain combines TRBV18 with TRBJ1-5, with TRBD1 matching 7 bases. From germline, CDR1 is KGHSH and CDR2 LQKENI. The CDR3 totals 16 residues. CDR3 residues: CASSPTGDVGNQHQHF. DNA for the CDR3: TGTGCCAGCTCACCCACAGGGGATGTGGGCAATCAGCACCAGCATTTT.

V gene TRBV6-8 combines with J gene TRBJ2-5, with 10 bases fitting TRBD2. V was pared by 5 bases and J by 2 bases, with 5 bases of the junction left unmatched. The germline CDR1 and CDR2 sequences are MNHGY and SAAAGT. The CDR3 contains 15 residues. Written as DNA, the CDR3 is TGTGCCAGCAGTCGTATGACTAGCGGGCAAGAGACCCAGTACTTC. Translation: CASSRMTSGQETQYF.

The rearrangement joins TRBV28 to TRBJ1-5; D not certain. Trimming stripped 3 bases from V and 4 bases from J, with 7 bases between. The germline V gene encodes CDR1 MDHEN and CDR2 SYDVKM. The CDR3 contains 13 residues. In nucleotides, the CDR3 is TGTGCCAGCAGTTTGGGTCCTAATCAGCCCCAGCATTTT. This codes for CASSLGPNQPQHF. Combining the CDR3 with reference TRBV28 and TRBJ1-5 gives the whole variable domain DVKVTQSSRYLVKRTGEKVFLECVQDMDHENMFWYRQDPGLGLRLIYFSYDVKMKEKGDIPEGYSVSREKKERFSLILESASTNQTSMYLCASSLGPNQPQHFGDGTRLSIL.

The CDR3 protein is CASSYSARDSDGYTF. For the CDR3, the DNA is TGTGCCAGCAGTTACTCGGCCCGGGACAGCGATGGCTACACCTTC. The J gene is TRBJ1-2, the V gene TRBV6-8; TRBD1 agrees at 7 bases. Trimming took 0 bases from V and 6 from J; bases not matched to a gene: 7. The germline gives CDR1 MNHGY, CDR2 SAAAGT. The CDR3 is made up of 15 amino acids.

The CDR3 DNA sequence: TGCGCCAGCAGGGGTATCGGGAACACTGAAGCTTTCTTT. Its protein is CASRGIGNTEAFF. This chain links TRBV10-1 with TRBJ1-1; D is undetermined. Trimming removed 6 bases at V and 1 base at J, with 9 bases between. The CDR3 extends over 13 amino acids. Looked up from germline, CDR1 is WNHNN and CDR2 is SYGVQD (reference sequence).

The chain uses TRBV7-7 and TRBJ1-1; TRBD1 might be the D (5 bases). With 2 bases removed from V and 1 base from J, the gap between germline ends came to 8 bases. Germline V gene sequence: CDR1 SSHAT, CDR2 FNYEAQ (reference sequence). This CDR3 contains 14 residues. The CDR3 region is CASSLSGRNTEAFF. The CDR3 nucleotides are TGTGCCAGCAGCTTATCAGGGAGGAACACTGAAGCTTTCTTT.

V and J are TRBV7-8 and TRBJ1-2; 9 bases match TRBD1. Germline CDR1 SGHVS, CDR2 FQNEAQ. The CDR3 covers 13 residues. V trimming: 5 bases; J trimming: 7 bases; junction bases outside the gene matches: 5. CDR3 sequence (DNA): TGTGCCAGCAGCCGGGACAGGGTCCGTGGCTACACCTTC. As protein: CASSRDRVRGYTF. The full variable domain, in which reference TRBV7-8 and TRBJ1-2 provide the parts outside the CDR3, is GAGVSQSPRYKVAKRGQDVALRCDPISGHVSLFWYQQALGQGPEFLTYFQNEAQLDKSGLPSDRFFAERPEGSVSTLKIQRTQQEDSAVYLCASSRDRVRGYTFGSGTRLTVV.

Here the CDR3 DNA reads TGTGCCAGCAGCTTTGGAACTCCTACGGGGACATACGAGCAGTACTTC. As protein: CASSFGTPTGTYEQYF. The chain recombines TRBV7-5 with TRBJ2-7; the DNA was not compared with TRBD1, the D call given in the table. TRBV7-5 is a listed pseudogene. The CDR3 totals 16 residues.

The chain links TRBV23-1 to TRBJ2-3; D might be TRBD2 (5 bases). TRBV23-1 is an ORF for which the function is uncertain. The CDR3 loop spans 15 amino acids. The V gene lost 6 bases and the J gene lost 5 bases, with 18 bases spanning the gap. The CDR3 DNA sequence: TGCGCCAGCAGCTTGGAGGCCAGCCGGGGAGATACGCAGTATTTT. Its translation: CASSLEASRGDTQYF.

V is TRBV11-3 and J is TRBJ2-1, with D possibly TRBD1 on 5 matching bases. V gave up 1 base and J gave up 4 bases, with 20 bases separating them. Germline V lookup: CDR1 SGHNT, CDR2 YENEEA. The CDR3 contains 18 residues. The CDR3 is CASSLVGTGPTNYNEQFF. The CDR3 coding sequence is TGTGCCAGCAGCTTAGTTGGAACAGGCCCTACGAATTACAATGAGCAGTTCTTC.

This clone appeared a single time. The V call is TRBV9, the J call TRBJ2-6; D is undetermined. CDR1 and CDR2 from the germline V gene are SGDLS and YYNGEE. V was shortened by 5 bases and J by 0 bases, with 15 bases between the two germline ends. The CDR3 is made up of 17 amino acids. CDR3 in DNA: TGTGCCAGCAGTCACGGACCCGGGCGCTCTGGGGCCAACGTCCTGACTTTC. Amino acids: CASSHGPGRSGANVLTF.